This is a list of T cell receptor beta chains from one sample in a study of low-dose radiotherapy and immunotherapy resistance in tumors. TCRdb ran MiXCR on the reads and lists one entry per CDR3 protein. The sample lists tens of thousands of distinct CDR3 sequences; approximately 17% were seen once. This sample comprised PBMCs, obtained before treatment. The source of these receptors is a male donor with prostate cancer. The CDR3 runs from the conserved cysteine through the conserved F or W. The D gene is left open where the match is weak. The size field is filled for only some rows; it gives once, few, many or a size class.

size | J | V | D | CDR3 | DNA
many | TRBJ2-1 | TRBV25-1 | . | CASSELGGRYNEQFF | TGTGCCAGCAGTGAACTCGGGGGGCGGTACAATGAGCAGTTCTTC
many | TRBJ1-5 | TRBV1 | . | CTSSRRQWSNQPQHF | TGCACCAGCAGCCGAAGGCAGTGGAGCAATCAGCCCCAGCATTTT
many | TRBJ2-2 | TRBV4-3 | . | CASSQDRGGGANTGELFF | TGCGCCAGCAGCCAAGATCGAGGCGGGGGCGCGAACACCGGGGAGCTGTTTTTT
few | TRBJ2-3 | TRBV24-1 | . | CATSDAARGTDTQYF | TGTGCCACCAGTGATGCCGCTAGAGGCACAGATACGCAGTATTTT
many | TRBJ2-1 | TRBV6-2/TRBV6-3 | . | CASTPLPSDYNEQFF | TGTGCCAGCACTCCCCTACCGTCAGACTACAATGAGCAGTTCTTC
many | TRBJ2-3 | TRBV25-1 | . | CASSIRGIDTQYF | TGTGCCAGTAGTATAAGGGGTATAGATACGCAGTATTTT
. | TRBJ2-1 | TRBV20-1 | TRBD2 | CSALPPSGVAYNEQFF | TGCAGTGCTCTCCCTCCTAGCGGTGTTGCCTACAATGAGCAGTTCTTC
many | TRBJ2-5 | TRBV4-1 | . | CASSQGARGLETQYF | TGCGCCAGCAGCCAAGGGGCTCGGGGTTTAGAGACCCAGTACTTC
many | TRBJ2-4 | TRBV5-1 | . | CASSIGAKNIQYF | TGCGCCAGCAGCATAGGGGCCAAAAACATTCAGTACTTC
many | TRBJ1-1 | TRBV7-8 | . | CASSGAGLVNTEAFF | TGTGCCAGCAGCGGCGCGGGACTGGTGAACACTGAGGCTTTCTTT
many | TRBJ2-1 | TRBV6-2/TRBV6-3 | TRBD2 | CASSSGLAGVGEQFF | TGTGCCAGCAGTTCGGGACTAGCGGGGGTGGGTGAGCAGTTCTTC
many | TRBJ2-7 | TRBV4-2 | . | CASSQALTSGYEQYF | TGTGCCAGCAGCCAAGCACTGACTAGTGGCTACGAGCAGTACTTC
. | TRBJ2-7 | TRBV5-1 | TRBD2 | CASSLGSSGGFNEQYF | TGCGCCAGCAGCCTCGGATCTAGCGGGGGCTTCAACGAGCAGTACTTC
many | TRBJ2-1 | TRBV7-3 | . | CASSLNNEQFF | TGTGCCAGCAGCTTGAACAATGAGCAGTTCTTC
many | TRBJ1-1 | TRBV29-1 | . | CSVRQGGNTEAFF | TGCAGCGTTAGGCAGGGCGGGAACACTGAAGCTTTCTTT
many | TRBJ1-2 | TRBV2 | TRBD1 | CAVPGQGLPTSYGYTF | TGTGCCGTTCCCGGACAGGGGCTACCGACCTCCTATGGCTACACCTTC
many | TRBJ2-7 | TRBV20-1 | . | CSARGGDRVYEQYF | TGCAGTGCTAGAGGGGGAGACAGAGTCTACGAGCAGTACTTC
many | TRBJ2-2 | TRBV12-3/TRBV12-4 | . | CASSRSYANTGELFF | TGTGCCAGCAGTCGCAGTTACGCGAACACCGGGGAGCTGTTTTTT
many | TRBJ1-5 | TRBV9 | TRBD1 | CASSVGQGVGNQPQHF | TGTGCCAGCAGCGTGGGACAGGGGGTCGGCAATCAGCCCCAGCATTTT
many | TRBJ2-1 | TRBV11-2 | TRBD2 | CASSLDPGTSGSGEQFF | TGTGCCAGCAGCTTAGATCCGGGGACTAGCGGGAGTGGTGAGCAGTTCTTC
. | TRBJ2-1 | TRBV15 | . | CATSRPDGGGVDEQFF | TGTGCCACCAGCAGGCCAGATGGTGGAGGGGTTGATGAGCAGTTCTTC
many | TRBJ1-1 | TRBV7-9 | TRBD1 | CASSLATGGEAFF | TGTGCCAGCAGCTTAGCAACAGGGGGTGAAGCTTTCTTT
many | TRBJ2-2 | TRBV28 | . | CASSFVRGRTGELFF | TGTGCCAGCAGTTTCGTTCGGGGGAGGACCGGGGAGCTGTTTTTT
many | TRBJ2-5 | TRBV25-1 | . | CASSERGHQETQYF | TGTGCCAGCAGTGAGCGGGGACACCAAGAGACCCAGTACTTC
many | TRBJ2-7 | TRBV19 | . | CASSDRQTYEQYF | TGTGCCAGTAGTGACCGGCAAACGTACGAGCAGTACTTC
many | TRBJ2-1 | TRBV30 | . | CAWTGYNEQFF | TGTGCCTGGACCGGTTACAATGAGCAGTTCTTC
many | TRBJ1-2 | TRBV20-1 | . | CSANTPRQGRNYGYTF | TGCAGTGCCAACACCCCCCGCCAGGGGAGAAACTATGGCTACACCTTC
. | TRBJ2-5 | TRBV13 | TRBD2 | CASSPRKTSGDQETQYF | TGTGCCAGCAGCCCAAGGAAAACTAGCGGGGACCAAGAGACCCAGTACTTC
. | TRBJ2-7 | TRBV29-1 | TRBD2 | CSVAPTIAGVGEQYF | TGCAGCGTTGCTCCCACGATAGCGGGAGTAGGAGAGCAGTACTTC
many | TRBJ2-1 | TRBV10-1 | TRBD2 | CASSFPGGEQFF | TGCGCCAGCAGCTTTCCGGGGGGTGAGCAGTTCTTC
. | TRBJ1-5 | TRBV20-1 | TRBD1 | CSPRDRGNQPQHF | TGCAGTCCAAGAGACAGGGGTAATCAGCCCCAGCATTTT
many | TRBJ1-2 | TRBV4-1 | . | CASSQEEGARYGYTF | TGCGCCAGCAGCCAAGAGGAGGGCGCGAGGTATGGCTACACCTTC
many | TRBJ2-4 | TRBV7-2 | TRBD1 | CASSLWTGGAKNIQYF | TGTGCCAGCAGCCTTTGGACAGGGGGCGCCAAAAACATTCAGTACTTC
. | TRBJ2-3 | TRBV10-3 | . | CAIMGQNTDTQYF | TGTGCCATCATGGGCCAAAATACAGATACGCAGTATTTT
medium-sized | TRBJ2-1 | TRBV20-1 | . | CSARGRAYNEQFF | TGCAGTGCTAGAGGGAGGGCCTACAATGAGCAGTTCTTC
many | TRBJ2-5 | TRBV7-7 | . | CASSTGRSYQETQYF | TGTGCTAGCAGCACGGGACGCTCGTACCAAGAGACCCAGTACTTC